This TCR beta chain was sequenced for a study of T cell clusters in autoimmune cytopenias. TRB was amplified by touch-down multiplex PCR, primer pools A and B combined. After re-calling the multiplex PCR reads, TCRdb lists one entry per CDR3 protein, DNA absent. Found here are some 1,400 distinct CDR3 sequences; the top ten clones hold approximately 56%. Some 40,000 genome equivalents of blood DNA were amplified for TRB. Germline CDR1 is LNHDA and CDR2 is SQIVND (reference sequence). CDR3 length: 13 residues. The data also belong to a second study, concerning T cell repertoires in aging, cancer and after chemotherapy.

This sequence originates from a human donor with chronic lymphocytic leukemia. Sample: peripheral blood. The chain joins TRBV19 to TRBJ1-1; the TCRdb D gene call, TRBD1, has no DNA to confirm it. CDR3 residues: CASSFGGETEAFF.